The sequence of this T cell receptor beta chain was determined in a study of control samples from healthy donors and cancer patients. The CDR3 is 14 amino acids. Germline values: CDR1 SGHDT, CDR2 YYEEEE. V gave up 0 bases and J gave up 3 bases; unmatched junction bases: 2. Sequencing used immunoSEQ multiplex PCR; TCRdb keeps in-frame clones, though not all of them. Among 75,000 to 95,000 clones listed, 85% to 90% were seen once. The sample taken for sequencing was PBMCs. The chain carries TRBV5-6 and TRBJ2-7; 8 bases are shared with TRBD2. The receptor was derived from a woman between 50 and 59 years old with colorectal cancer. This chain's CDR3 is CASSLVGGGYEQYV. DNA for the CDR3: TGTGCCAGCAGCTTGGTCGGGGGGGGCTACGAGCAGTACGTC.